These 14 T cell receptor beta chains came from one sample sequenced in a study of cytomegalovirus exposure and HLA in healthy donors. Researchers ran the PCR with 60 Vbeta and 13 Jbeta primers. Sequencing was performed with immunoSEQ multiplex PCR; in TCRdb, only in-frame clones are kept and a portion is missing. Listed are about 79,000 clones; approximately 4.3% falls within the top ten. The sample taken for sequencing was PBMCs. These receptor sequences come from a man aged 25-45 years in good health and CMV-seronegative.

The rearrangement joins TRBV7-2 to TRBJ2-1; D gene ambiguous. Trimming took off 0 bases at V and 5 bases at J, with 8 bases between the two ends. This CDR3 is 14 amino acids long. Germline V gene sequence: CDR1 SGHTA, CDR2 FQGNSA. CDR3 sequence reads: CASSLARVNNEQFF. The CDR3 DNA follows: TGTGCCAGCAGCTTAGCTCGGGTTAACAATGAGCAGTTCTTC.

V is TRBV14 and J is TRBJ1-2; D is unresolved. V was trimmed by 3 bases and J by 6 bases, leaving 17 bases between them. CDR1 and CDR2 (germline): SGHDN, FVKESK. The CDR3 runs to 15 residues. CDR3 protein: CASSQQRAEYDGYTF. The CDR3 DNA reads TGTGCCAGCAGCCAGCAGCGGGCGGAGTACGATGGCTACACCTTC.

This chain uses TRBV5-4 with TRBJ1-1; 11 positions agree with TRBD1. Germline V gene lookup returns CDR1 SGHNT and CDR2 YYREEE (reference sequence). This CDR3 is built from 16 residues. The V gene end was trimmed by 4 bases and the J gene end by 1 base; junction bases not matched to a gene: 6. The CDR3 region is CASSGTGTGGNTEAFF. CDR3 DNA sequence: TGTGCCAGCAGCGGAACCGGGACAGGGGGGAACACTGAAGCTTTCTTT.

The chain couples TRBV7-2 to TRBJ2-5; 9 bases fit TRBD1. Germline lookup yields CDR1 SGHTA and CDR2 FQGNSA. The CDR3 totals 15 residues. Losses at the gene ends were 6 bases for V and 5 bases for J; bases not matched to a gene: 10. CDR3 DNA: TGTGCCAGCAGTGCTGGACAGGGGCTGGGGGAGACCCAGTACTTC. This gives the protein CASSAGQGLGETQYF.

This rearrangement joins TRBV2 to TRBJ1-1; 8 bases are shared with TRBD1. Germline V gene data show CDR1 as SNHLY and CDR2 as FYNNEI. The CDR3 has 13 residues. Trimming removed 10 bases from V and 5 bases from J; junction bases left unmatched: 9. The CDR3 DNA reads TGTGCCACGACTCGACAGGGGTGGACTGAAGCTTTCTTT. Amino acids: CATTRQGWTEAFF.

V usage is TRBV29-1 and J usage is TRBJ2-7; tentatively, D is TRBD1 (6 bases). The CDR3 runs to 12 residues. V dropped 7 bases and J dropped 1 base, with 11 bases sitting between them. CDR1 is SQVTM and CDR2 is ANQGSEA in the germline V gene. The CDR3 protein is CSDGDTSYEQYF. The CDR3, as DNA: TGCAGCGACGGGGACACGTCCTACGAGCAGTACTTC.

The chain carries TRBV18 and TRBJ1-1; the match to TRBD1 covers 7 bases. Germline CDR1 and CDR2: KGHSH and LQKENI. This CDR3 spans 13 amino acids. The V and J ends lost 6 bases and 4 bases, in that order; junction bases with no gene match: 5. This chain's CDR3 is CASSLGTATEAFF. CDR3 coding DNA: TGTGCCAGCTCCCTAGGGACAGCCACTGAAGCTTTCTTT.

The chain uses TRBV5-1 and TRBJ1-1; D is unresolved. The V gene's germline CDR1 is SGHRS and CDR2 YFSETQ. With 4 bases removed from V and 5 bases from J, the gap between germline ends came to 15 bases. The CDR3 is 14 residues long. CDR3 residues: CASSQLSGPTEAFF. The CDR3 DNA sequence: TGCGCCAGCAGCCAGCTTTCAGGTCCGACTGAAGCTTTCTTT.

The chain joins TRBV9 to TRBJ2-7; D gene unclear. CDR3 length: 15 residues. V was pared by 2 bases and J by 3 bases, with 15 bases between. CDR1 and CDR2 (germline): SGDLS, YYNGEE. The CDR3 is CASSVSGSTLYEQYF. In DNA form, the CDR3 reads TGTGCCAGCAGCGTTTCCGGGTCTACCCTCTACGAGCAGTACTTC.

This rearrangement joins TRBV6-1 to TRBJ1-4, with a weak D call TRBD1 (6 bases). Per the germline V gene, CDR1 is MNHNS and CDR2 is SASEGT. The length of the CDR3 is 15 residues. V lost 5 bases and J 4 bases, leaving 14 bases between the germline ends. The CDR3 region has the DNA TGTGCCAGCAGTCAGAAATCAGGGGTTAATGAAAAACTGTTTTTT. Amino acid sequence: CASSQKSGVNEKLFF.

The chain couples TRBV7-8 to TRBJ1-1; 7 positions agree with TRBD1. Per the germline V gene, CDR1 is SGHVS and CDR2 is FQNEAQ. The CDR3 has 12 amino acids. With V trimmed by 5 bases and J by 7 bases, 4 bases remained unmatched. The CDR3 bases are TGTGCCAGCAGCCCAAGGACAGGTGAAGCTTTCTTT. Its translation: CASSPRTGEAFF.

The chain carries TRBV4-3 and TRBJ2-5; weak D call: TRBD1 (5 bases). The DNA end favors TRBJ2-7, so the J call may be wrong. Germline CDR1 reads LGHNA; CDR2 reads YSLEER. The CDR3 spans 16 residues. The CDR3 here is CASSQDSGKGSYEQYF. The DNA of the CDR3 is TGCGCCAGCAGCCAAGATTCAGGGAAAGGGTCCTACGAGCAGTACTTC.

The genes are TRBV4-2 and TRBJ2-7, with TRBD2 matching over 7 bases. The CDR3 has 15 residues. J gave up 1 base and V 5 bases, and 8 bases lay outside the gene matches. Germline CDR1 is LGHNA and CDR2 is YNFKEQ. As DNA, the CDR3 is TGTGCCAGCAGCGTCGGAGCGGGGCCTTCCTACGAGCAGTACTTC. It encodes CASSVGAGPSYEQYF.

V is TRBV5-1 and J is TRBJ2-2; D is undetermined. Germline loops: CDR1 SGHRS, CDR2 YFSETQ. With 1 base removed from V and 0 bases from J, the gap between germline ends came to 7 bases. This CDR3 has 15 amino acids. The CDR3 loop is CASSLFGANTGELFF. The CDR3 region has the DNA TGCGCCAGCAGCTTGTTCGGTGCGAACACCGGGGAGCTGTTTTTT.